This TCR beta chain comes out of a study of blood T cells in healthy people across ages. Study conclusions and caveats: Because sorting was not performed, PBMCs prevented conclusive naive versus antigen-experienced comparison. Diversity figures based on one million T cells were deemed too low.

Roughly 9.5 milliliters of peripheral blood were drawn from each donor into EDTA-treated tubes. In the case of this clonotype: No antigen is known for it.

The CDR3 is made up of 11 amino acids. CDR1 and CDR2 (germline): MNHEY, SVGAGI. Trimming removed 5 bases at V and 10 bases at J, with 12 bases between. A second PCR, run for roughly 6 to 11 cycles, used a sample-barcoded 5' primer plus a J-beta primer mix. A template-switch adaptor containing 12 random nucleotides labeled each cDNA molecule. TCRdb re-called the 5' RACE reads with MiXCR, one entry per CDR3 protein. This table has about 1 million distinct CDR3 sequences, less than 50% appearing once. The TCR sequence derives from a woman aged 60-75 years in good health. V is TRBV6-5 and J is TRBJ2-7; D is possibly TRBD2 (5 bases). Sequenced material: blood. CDR3 in amino acids: CASSAGIDQYF. DNA of the CDR3: TGTGCCAGCAGTGCCGGGATTGATCAGTACTTC.